A selection of T cell receptor beta chains follows, all from one sample in a study of cytotoxic CD8 clonotypes in ibrutinib-treated CLL. The protocol was immunoSEQ multiplex PCR, while the TCRdb copy is restricted to in-frame clones and leaves out a portion. This sample has approximately 160,000 clones, with roughly 90% found just once. Here the sequenced sample was PBMCs, taken at disease progression, from a patient treated with ibrutinib. Source of these receptors: a human donor with chronic lymphocytic leukemia. The CDR3 runs from the conserved cysteine through the conserved F or W. A D gene is named only where the DNA matches it firmly. Expanded clones get a size class; other rows say once, few or many, or leave the size out.

J gene	V gene	clone size	D gene	CDR3 DNA	CDR3 protein
TRBJ2-7	TRBV9	NA	NA	TGTGCCAGCAGCCCCTCATCCCACCAGGGAGTTGCCTTC	CASSPSSHQGVAF
TRBJ2-7	TRBV25-1	NA	TRBD1	TGTGCCAGCAGTGCGAGGACAGGGGGTATCGAGTCGTACTTC	CASSARTGGIESYF
TRBJ2-1	TRBV19	NA	NA	TGTGCCAGTAGTATATTGGGGTCCGTTGAGCAGTTCTTC	CASSILGSVEQFF
TRBJ2-1	TRBV5-1	NA	NA	TGCGCCAGCAGCCCTGACTGGGCGAGGTGGGGTGAGCAGTTCTTC	CASSPDWARWGEQFF
TRBJ2-5	TRBV5-1	NA	TRBD1	TGCGCCAGCAGCTGGACAGGGCGGCAAGAGACCCAGTACTTC	CASSWTGRQETQYF
TRBJ2-7	TRBV7-2	NA	NA	TGTGCCAGCAGCGTAAGGGGCGGTCAGGACGAGCAGTACTTC	CASSVRGGQDEQYF
TRBJ1-2	TRBV7-2	NA	TRBD1	TGTGCCAGCAGCCCGGACAGGACCTATGGCTACACCTTC	CASSPDRTYGYTF
TRBJ1-2	TRBV29-1	NA	NA	TGCAGCGTAGAGCGGGGAGATGCAGCATTTGGCTATGGCTACACCTTC	CSVERGDAAFGYGYTF
TRBJ2-1	TRBV7-9	NA	NA	TGTGCCAGCAGCTTAGGGGGTGGGTATGTGTACAATGAGCAGTTCTTC	CASSLGGGYVYNEQFF
TRBJ2-1	TRBV20-1	NA	NA	TGCAGTGCTAGCGGTTACAATGAGCAGTTCTTC	CSASGYNEQFF
TRBJ1-3	TRBV11-3	NA	NA	TGTGCCAGCAGCTTATCGGGGGCGACCGGAAACACCATATATTTT	CASSLSGATGNTIYF
TRBJ1-5	TRBV28	NA	NA	TGTGCCAGCGCGGCGGGAGGGGTTGAGTATCAGCCCCAGCATTTT	CASAAGGVEYQPQHF
TRBJ2-7	TRBV7-3	NA	NA	TGTGCCAGCAGCCCCGGGAGACGTGGAGGAAACGAGCAGTACTTC	CASSPGRRGGNEQYF
TRBJ2-5	TRBV9	NA	NA	TGTGCCAGCAGCGTAGCTGGGGGGCTGGAGACCCAGTACTTC	CASSVAGGLETQYF
TRBJ2-1	TRBV14	NA	NA	TGTGCCAGCAGCCCGGACAGTTACAATGAGCAGTTCTTC	CASSPDSYNEQFF
TRBJ1-3	TRBV18	NA	NA	TGTGCCAGCTCACCTCAGACTCCCTCTGGAAACACCATATATTTT	CASSPQTPSGNTIYF
TRBJ1-2	TRBV7-8	NA	TRBD1	TGTGCCAGCAGCTTAATAGGGGGCGCCGCCCCTAACTATGGCTACACCTTC	CASSLIGGAAPNYGYTF
TRBJ2-2	TRBV6-1	NA	NA	TGTGCCAGCACCGGGGGGACAGGGAACACCGGGGAGCTGTTTTTT	CASTGGTGNTGELFF
TRBJ1-2	TRBV11-2	NA	NA	TGTGCCAGCAGCTTAGATAGCACAGGCGGAGACTATGGCTACACCTTC	CASSLDSTGGDYGYTF
TRBJ2-3	TRBV7-3	NA	NA	TGTGCCAGCAGCTTACGGATTAGTGGGGATACGCAGTATTTT	CASSLRISGDTQYF
TRBJ2-2	TRBV6-5	NA	NA	TGTGCCGGGAGGATCAGCGGGAACACCGGGGAGCTGTTTTTT	CAGRISGNTGELFF
TRBJ2-1	TRBV19	NA	TRBD2	TGTGCCAGTAGTGGGACTAGCGGGATGAGGAATGAGCAGTTCTTC	CASSGTSGMRNEQFF
TRBJ2-3	TRBV6-6	NA	TRBD2	TGTGCCAGCAGCCACGAAGCGGGGAACACAGATACGCAGTATTTT	CASSHEAGNTDTQYF
TRBJ1-2	TRBV30	NA	TRBD1	TGTGCCTGGAGTGCAGGGGGGCAATACTATGGCTACACCTTC	CAWSAGGQYYGYTF
TRBJ2-7	TRBV6-1	NA	TRBD1	TGTGCCAGCAGTGAACTATTGAGGACAGGGCCTAACTACGAGCAGTACTTC	CASSELLRTGPNYEQYF
TRBJ2-5	TRBV5-4	NA	NA	TGTGCCAGCAGCTTAATCGACACTCAAGAGACCCAGTACTTC	CASSLIDTQETQYF
TRBJ2-7	TRBV27	NA	TRBD1	TGTGCCAGCAGTTTTAGGGACAGCTACGAGCAGTACTTC	CASSFRDSYEQYF
TRBJ1-1	TRBV18	NA	TRBD1	TGTGCCAGCTCAGCACGACAGGGCGGGGGGTTAACCGCTGAAGCTTTCTTT	CASSARQGGGLTAEAFF
TRBJ1-2	TRBV6-1	NA	NA	TGTGCCAGCAGTGAAATGGCGGGAGTGATAAACTATGGCTACACCTTC	CASSEMAGVINYGYTF
TRBJ1-2	TRBV6-1	NA	NA	TGTGCCAGCAGTGCGGGAGGTAACTATGGCTACACCTTC	CASSAGGNYGYTF
TRBJ2-7	TRBV5-1	once	NA	TGCGCCAGCAGCCTCGACAGAATCTACGAGCAGTACTTC	CASSLDRIYEQYF
TRBJ1-2	TRBV19	NA	NA	TGTGCCAGTAGTATAGGTCGGCAGGTTCGTTATGGCTACACCTTC	CASSIGRQVRYGYTF
TRBJ1-1	TRBV5-1	NA	NA	TGCGCCAGCAGCTTGGAGGCAGACCTCTCCACTGAAGCTTTCTTT	CASSLEADLSTEAFF
TRBJ2-7	TRBV27	NA	TRBD1	TGTGCCAGCAGTTCGCGGACAGGGAACTACGAGCAGTACTTC	CASSSRTGNYEQYF
TRBJ2-3	TRBV27	NA	NA	TGTGCCAGCAGTCTGGCAGGTAGCACAGATACGCAGTATTTT	CASSLAGSTDTQYF
TRBJ2-6	TRBV6-5	NA	NA	TGTGCCAGCAGTCCTGACCTCAGGGAGGCCAACGTCCTGACTTTC	CASSPDLREANVLTF
TRBJ2-5	TRBV13	NA	NA	TGTGCCAGCAGCTTAGGGACAGGAGAGACCCAGTACTTC	CASSLGTGETQYF
TRBJ2-3	TRBV5-6	NA	NA	TGTGCCAGCAGCAATGGTTACACAGATACGCAGTATTTT	CASSNGYTDTQYF
TRBJ2-7	TRBV5-1	NA	TRBD2	TGCGCCAGCAGCGATCTAGCGGGACCTTCCTACGAGCAGTACTTC	CASSDLAGPSYEQYF
TRBJ1-3	TRBV2	NA	NA	TGTGCCAGCAGCGTCCGCGGTTCTGGAAACACCATATATTTT	CASSVRGSGNTIYF
TRBJ2-3	TRBV11-3	NA	NA	TGTGCCAGCAGCTTCGGGGACGGATTCACAGATACGCAGTATTTT	CASSFGDGFTDTQYF
TRBJ1-1	TRBV7-9	once	NA	TGTGCCACCGCCCAGGCAATTGAAGCTTTCTTT	CATAQAIEAFF